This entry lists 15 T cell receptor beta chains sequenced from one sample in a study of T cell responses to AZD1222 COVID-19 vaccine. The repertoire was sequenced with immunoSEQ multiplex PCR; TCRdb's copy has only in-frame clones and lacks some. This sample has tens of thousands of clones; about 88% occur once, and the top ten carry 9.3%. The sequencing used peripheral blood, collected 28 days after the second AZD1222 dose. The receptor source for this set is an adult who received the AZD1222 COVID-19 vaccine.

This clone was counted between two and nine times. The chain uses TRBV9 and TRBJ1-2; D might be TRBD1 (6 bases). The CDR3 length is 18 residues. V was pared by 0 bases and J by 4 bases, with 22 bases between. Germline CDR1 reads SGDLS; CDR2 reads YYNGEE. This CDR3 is CASSVGALRDTSTYGYTF. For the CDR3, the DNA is TGTGCCAGCAGCGTAGGGGCCCTCCGGGACACGTCCACCTATGGCTACACCTTC. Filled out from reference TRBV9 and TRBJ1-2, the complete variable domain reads DSGVTQTPKHLITATGQRVTLRCSPRSGDLSVYWYQQSLDQGLQFLIQYYNGEERAKGNILERFSAQQFPDLHSELNLSSLELGDSALYFCASSVGALRDTSTYGYTFGSGTRLTVV.

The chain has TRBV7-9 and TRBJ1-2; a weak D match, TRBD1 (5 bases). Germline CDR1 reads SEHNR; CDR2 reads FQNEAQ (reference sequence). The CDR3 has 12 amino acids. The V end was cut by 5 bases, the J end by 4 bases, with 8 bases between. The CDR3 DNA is TGTGCCAGCAGCCGGGACGGCTATGGCTACACCTTC. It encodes CASSRDGYGYTF.

CDR3 sequence: CATSDPRGTITGELFF. The CDR3 nucleotides read TGTGCCACCAGTGACCCAAGAGGGACTATTACCGGGGAGCTGTTTTTT. The chain has TRBV24-1 and TRBJ2-2; TRBD2 aligns across 7 bases. Germline V gene data show CDR1 as KGHDR and CDR2 as SFDVKD. The CDR3 is made up of 16 amino acids. Trimming took 4 bases from V and 5 from J; bases not matched to a gene: 9.

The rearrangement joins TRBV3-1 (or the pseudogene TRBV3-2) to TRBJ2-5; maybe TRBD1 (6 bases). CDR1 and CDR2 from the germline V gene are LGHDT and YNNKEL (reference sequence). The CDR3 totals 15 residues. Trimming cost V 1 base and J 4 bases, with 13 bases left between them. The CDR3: CASSQGQESGETQYF. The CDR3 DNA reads TGTGCCAGCAGCCAAGGACAGGAGAGTGGAGAGACCCAGTACTTC.

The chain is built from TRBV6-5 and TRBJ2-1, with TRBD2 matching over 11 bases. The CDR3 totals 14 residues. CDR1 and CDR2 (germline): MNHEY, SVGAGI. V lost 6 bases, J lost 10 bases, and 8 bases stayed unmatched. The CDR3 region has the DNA TGTGCCAGCAGCCCGACTAGCGGGAAAGGAGAGCAGTTCTTC. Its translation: CASSPTSGKGEQFF.

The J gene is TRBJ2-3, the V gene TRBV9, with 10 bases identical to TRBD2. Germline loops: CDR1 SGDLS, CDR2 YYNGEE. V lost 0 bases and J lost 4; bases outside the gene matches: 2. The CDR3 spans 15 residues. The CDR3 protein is CASSVASGRSDTQYF. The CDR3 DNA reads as TGTGCCAGCAGCGTAGCTAGCGGGAGATCAGATACGCAGTATTTT. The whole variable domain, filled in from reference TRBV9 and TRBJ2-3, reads DSGVTQTPKHLITATGQRVTLRCSPRSGDLSVYWYQQSLDQGLQFLIQYYNGEERAKGNILERFSAQQFPDLHSELNLSSLELGDSALYFCASSVASGRSDTQYFGPGTRLTVL.

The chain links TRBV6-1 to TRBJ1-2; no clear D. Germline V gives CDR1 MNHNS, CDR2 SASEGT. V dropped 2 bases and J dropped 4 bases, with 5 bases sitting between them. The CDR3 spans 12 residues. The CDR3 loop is CASSEFPYGYTF. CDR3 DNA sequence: TGTGCCAGCAGTGAATTTCCCTATGGCTACACCTTC.

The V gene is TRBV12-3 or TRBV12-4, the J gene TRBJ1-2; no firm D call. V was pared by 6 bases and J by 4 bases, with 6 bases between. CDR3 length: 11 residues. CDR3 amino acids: CASRSAYGYTF. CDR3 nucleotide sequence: TGTGCCAGCAGATCCGCCTATGGCTACACCTTC.

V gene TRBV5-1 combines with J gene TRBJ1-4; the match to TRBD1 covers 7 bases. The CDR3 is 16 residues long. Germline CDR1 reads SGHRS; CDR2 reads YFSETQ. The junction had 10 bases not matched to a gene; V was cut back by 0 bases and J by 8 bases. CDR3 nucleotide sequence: TGCGCCAGCAGCTTGGCTGGGACAGCCGAAGGGGAAAAACTGTTTTTT. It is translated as CASSLAGTAEGEKLFF.

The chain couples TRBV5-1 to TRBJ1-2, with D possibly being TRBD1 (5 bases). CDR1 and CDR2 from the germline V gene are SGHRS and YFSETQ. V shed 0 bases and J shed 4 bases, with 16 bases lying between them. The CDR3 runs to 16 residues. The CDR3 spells CASSLDWTKGTYGYTF. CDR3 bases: TGCGCCAGCAGCTTGGATTGGACAAAGGGGACCTATGGCTACACCTTC.

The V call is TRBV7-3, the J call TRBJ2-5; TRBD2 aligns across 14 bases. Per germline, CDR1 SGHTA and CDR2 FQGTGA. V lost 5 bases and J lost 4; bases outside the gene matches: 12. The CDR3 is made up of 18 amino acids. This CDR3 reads CASSTHAGTSGSRETQYF. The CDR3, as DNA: TGTGCCAGCAGCACCCATGCCGGGACTAGCGGGAGCAGAGAGACCCAGTACTTC. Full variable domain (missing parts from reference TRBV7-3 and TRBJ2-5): GAGVSQTPSNKVTEKGKYVELRCDPISGHTALYWYRQSLGQGPEFLIYFQGTGAADDSGLPNDRFFAVRPEGSVSTLKIQRTERGDSAVYLCASSTHAGTSGSRETQYFGPGTRLLVL.

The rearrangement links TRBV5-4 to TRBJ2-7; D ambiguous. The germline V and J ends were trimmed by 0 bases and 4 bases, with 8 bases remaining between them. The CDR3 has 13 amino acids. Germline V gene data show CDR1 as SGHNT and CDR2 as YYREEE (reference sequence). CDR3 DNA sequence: TGTGCCAGCAGCTTGGAGGGTAGATACGAGCAGTACTTC. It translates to CASSLEGRYEQYF.

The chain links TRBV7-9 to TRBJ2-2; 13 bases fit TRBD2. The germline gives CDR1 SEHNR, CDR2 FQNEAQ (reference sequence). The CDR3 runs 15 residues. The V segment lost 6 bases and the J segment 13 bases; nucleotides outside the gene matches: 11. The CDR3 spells CASSGTSGTSVRLFF. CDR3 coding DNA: TGTGCCAGCAGTGGGACTAGCGGGACCTCCGTGCGGCTGTTTTTT.

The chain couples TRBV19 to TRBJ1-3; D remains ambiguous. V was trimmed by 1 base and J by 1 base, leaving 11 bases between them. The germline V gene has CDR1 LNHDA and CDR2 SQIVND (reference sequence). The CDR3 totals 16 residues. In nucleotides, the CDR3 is TGTGCCAGTAGTATAGGAAGGTTGAAATCTGGAAACACCATATATTTT. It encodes CASSIGRLKSGNTIYF.

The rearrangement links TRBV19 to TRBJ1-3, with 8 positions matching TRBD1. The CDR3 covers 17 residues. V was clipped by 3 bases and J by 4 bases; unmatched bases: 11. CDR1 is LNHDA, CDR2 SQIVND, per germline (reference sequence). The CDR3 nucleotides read TGTGCCAGTAGTATTCGCGGGACAGGTAGCAGGGGAAACACCATATATTTT. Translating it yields CASSIRGTGSRGNTIYF.